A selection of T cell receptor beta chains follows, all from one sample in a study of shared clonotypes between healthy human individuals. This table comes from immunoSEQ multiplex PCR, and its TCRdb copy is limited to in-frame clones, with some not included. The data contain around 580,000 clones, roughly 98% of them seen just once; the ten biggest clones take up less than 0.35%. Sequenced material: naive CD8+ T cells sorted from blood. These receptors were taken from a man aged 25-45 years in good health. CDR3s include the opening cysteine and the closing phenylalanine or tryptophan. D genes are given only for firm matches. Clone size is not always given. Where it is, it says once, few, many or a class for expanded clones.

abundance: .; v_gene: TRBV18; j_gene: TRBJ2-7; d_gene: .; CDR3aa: CASSPMWSYEQYF; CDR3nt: TGTGCCAGCTCACCAATGTGGTCGTACGAGCAGTACTTC
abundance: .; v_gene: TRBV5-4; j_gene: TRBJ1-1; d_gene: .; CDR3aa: CASSLGTREAFF; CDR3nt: TGTGCCAGCAGCCTGGGGACAAGGGAAGCTTTCTTT
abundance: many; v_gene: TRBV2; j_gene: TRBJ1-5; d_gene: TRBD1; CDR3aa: CASSGTGDFSNQPQHF; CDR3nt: TGTGCCAGCAGTGGGACAGGGGATTTTAGCAATCAGCCCCAGCATTTT
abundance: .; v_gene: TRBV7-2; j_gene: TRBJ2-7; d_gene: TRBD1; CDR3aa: CASSLGTGAYEQYF; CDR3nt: TGTGCCAGCAGCCTCGGGACAGGAGCCTACGAGCAGTACTTC
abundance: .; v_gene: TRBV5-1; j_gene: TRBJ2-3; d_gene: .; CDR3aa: CASSLMTATDTQYF; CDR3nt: TGCGCCAGCAGCTTGATGACCGCCACAGATACGCAGTATTTT
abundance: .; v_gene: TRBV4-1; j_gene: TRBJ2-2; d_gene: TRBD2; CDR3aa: CASSHEAGREGRIGELFF; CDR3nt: TGCGCCAGCAGCCACGAAGCAGGGCGGGAGGGCCGTATCGGGGAGCTGTTTTTT
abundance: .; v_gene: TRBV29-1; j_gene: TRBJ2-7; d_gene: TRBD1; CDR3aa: CSVGDSTYEQYF; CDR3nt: TGCAGCGTTGGGGACAGCACCTACGAGCAGTACTTC
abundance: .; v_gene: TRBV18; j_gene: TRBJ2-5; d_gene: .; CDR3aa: CASSPPRDGIQETQYF; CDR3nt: TGTGCCAGCTCACCACCTCGGGACGGAATACAAGAGACCCAGTACTTC
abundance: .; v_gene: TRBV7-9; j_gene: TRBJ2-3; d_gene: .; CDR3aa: CASTPTFMVGGGPDTQYF; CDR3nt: TGTGCCAGCACCCCAACTTTTATGGTGGGAGGAGGCCCAGATACGCAGTATTTT
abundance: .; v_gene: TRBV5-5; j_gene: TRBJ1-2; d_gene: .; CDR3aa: CASSWRSGYTF; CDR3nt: TGTGCCAGCAGCTGGAGAAGTGGCTACACCTTC
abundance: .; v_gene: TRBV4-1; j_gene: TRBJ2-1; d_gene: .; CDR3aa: CASSQTQAVVYNEQFF; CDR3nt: TGCGCCAGCAGCCAAACTCAAGCGGTCGTCTACAATGAGCAGTTCTTC
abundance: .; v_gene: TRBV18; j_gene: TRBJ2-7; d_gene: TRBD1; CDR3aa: CASSLRDRDYEQYF; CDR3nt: TGTGCCAGCTCACTCCGGGACAGGGACTACGAGCAGTACTTC
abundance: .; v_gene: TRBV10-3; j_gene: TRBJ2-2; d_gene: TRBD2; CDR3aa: CAIMTSGSDTGELFF; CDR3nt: TGTGCCATCATGACTAGCGGGAGTGACACCGGGGAGCTGTTTTTT
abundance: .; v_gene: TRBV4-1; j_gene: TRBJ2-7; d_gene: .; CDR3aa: CASSQVRGTRFSEQYF; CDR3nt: TGCGCCAGCAGCCAAGTTCGGGGAACTAGATTCTCCGAGCAGTACTTC
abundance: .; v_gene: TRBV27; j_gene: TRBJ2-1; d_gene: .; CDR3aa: CASGPWDVRDEQFF; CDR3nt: TGTGCCAGCGGCCCCTGGGACGTCAGGGATGAGCAGTTCTTC
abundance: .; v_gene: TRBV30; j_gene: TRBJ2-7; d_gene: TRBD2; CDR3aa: CAWSPPTSGIYEQYF; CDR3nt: TGTGCCTGGAGTCCCCCTACTAGCGGAATCTACGAGCAGTACTTC
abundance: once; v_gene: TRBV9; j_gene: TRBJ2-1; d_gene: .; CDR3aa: CASSVGGFTYEQFF; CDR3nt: TGTGCCAGCAGCGTAGGGGGGTTTACCTATGAGCAGTTCTTC
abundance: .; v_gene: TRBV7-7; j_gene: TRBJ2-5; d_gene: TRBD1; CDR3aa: CASSFRGLETQYF; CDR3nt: TGTGCTAGCAGCTTTAGGGGGCTGGAGACCCAGTACTTC
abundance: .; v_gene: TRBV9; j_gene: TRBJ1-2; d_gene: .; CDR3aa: CASGPRDGYTF; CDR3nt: TGTGCCAGCGGACCGAGGGATGGCTACACCTTC
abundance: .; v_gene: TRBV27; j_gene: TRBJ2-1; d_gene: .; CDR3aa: CASMWVTGDEQFF; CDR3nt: TGTGCCAGCATGTGGGTGACGGGGGATGAGCAGTTCTTC
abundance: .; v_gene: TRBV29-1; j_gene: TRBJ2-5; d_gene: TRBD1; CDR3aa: CSVVKQGVETQYF; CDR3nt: TGCAGCGTTGTAAAACAGGGGGTTGAGACCCAGTACTTC
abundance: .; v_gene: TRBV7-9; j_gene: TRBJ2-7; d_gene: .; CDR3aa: CASSLDGAPYEQYF; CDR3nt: TGTGCCAGCAGCTTAGACGGAGCACCCTACGAGCAGTACTTC
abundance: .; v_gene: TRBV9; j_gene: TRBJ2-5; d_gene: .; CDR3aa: CASSGEETQYF; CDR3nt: TGTGCCAGCTCGGGGGAAGAGACCCAGTACTTC
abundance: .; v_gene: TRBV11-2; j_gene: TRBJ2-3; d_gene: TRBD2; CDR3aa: CASSLELAGVGDTQYF; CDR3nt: TGTGCCAGCAGCTTAGAACTAGCGGGAGTGGGAGATACGCAGTATTTT
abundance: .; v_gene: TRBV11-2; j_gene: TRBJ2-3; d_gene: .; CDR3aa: CASNRRRKNSPGADTQYF; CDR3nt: TGTGCCAGTAATAGACGGCGCAAAAATAGTCCGGGCGCAGATACGCAGTATTTT
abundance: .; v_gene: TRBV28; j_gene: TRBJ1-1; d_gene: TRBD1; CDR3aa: CASSPGQGAEAFF; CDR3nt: TGTGCCAGCAGTCCGGGACAGGGGGCTGAAGCTTTCTTT
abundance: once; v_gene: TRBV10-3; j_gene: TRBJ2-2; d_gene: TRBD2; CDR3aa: CATVGIPGTINTGELFF; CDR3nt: TGTGCCACCGTAGGTATCCCCGGGACTATTAACACCGGGGAGCTGTTTTTT
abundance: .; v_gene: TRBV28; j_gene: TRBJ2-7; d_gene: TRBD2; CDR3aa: CASHGLAGGSSYEQYF; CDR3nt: TGTGCCAGCCATGGGCTAGCGGGAGGGAGCTCCTACGAGCAGTACTTC
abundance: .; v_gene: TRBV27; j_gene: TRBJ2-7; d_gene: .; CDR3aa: CASSYRDSYEQYF; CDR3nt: TGTGCCAGCAGTTATCGGGATTCCTACGAGCAGTACTTC
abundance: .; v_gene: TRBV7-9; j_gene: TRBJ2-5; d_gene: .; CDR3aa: CASSPPLLRETQYF; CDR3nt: TGTGCCAGCAGCCCCCCCTTATTACGGGAGACCCAGTACTTC
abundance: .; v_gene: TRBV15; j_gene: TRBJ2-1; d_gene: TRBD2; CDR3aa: CATSGGTSGRLGEQFF; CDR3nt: TGTGCCACCAGCGGGGGGACTAGCGGGAGACTAGGTGAGCAGTTCTTC
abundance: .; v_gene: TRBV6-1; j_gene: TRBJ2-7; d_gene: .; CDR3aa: CASRAAHPYEQYF; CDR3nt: TGTGCCAGCAGGGCAGCACACCCCTACGAGCAGTACTTC
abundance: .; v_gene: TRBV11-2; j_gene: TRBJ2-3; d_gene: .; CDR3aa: CASSWSDTQYF; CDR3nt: TGTGCCAGCAGCTGGAGCGATACGCAGTATTTT
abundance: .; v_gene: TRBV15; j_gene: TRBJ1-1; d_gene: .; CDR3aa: CATSREGRGTVKAFF; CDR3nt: TGTGCCACCAGCAGAGAGGGCAGGGGAACAGTGAAAGCTTTCTTT
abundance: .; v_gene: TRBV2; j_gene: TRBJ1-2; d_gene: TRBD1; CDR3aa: CASSETTGSGGYTF; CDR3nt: TGTGCCAGCAGTGAAACGACAGGGTCTGGTGGCTACACCTTC
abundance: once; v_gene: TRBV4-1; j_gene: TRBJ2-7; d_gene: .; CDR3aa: CASSQVSDYYEQYF; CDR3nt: TGCGCCAGCAGCCAAGTGTCGGACTACTACGAGCAGTACTTC
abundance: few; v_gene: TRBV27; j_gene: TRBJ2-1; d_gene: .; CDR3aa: CASSFFSYNEQFF; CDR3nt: TGTGCCAGCAGTTTTTTCTCGTACAATGAGCAGTTCTTC
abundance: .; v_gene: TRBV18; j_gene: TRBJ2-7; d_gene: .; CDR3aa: CASSPVFGRADYEQYF; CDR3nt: TGTGCCAGCTCACCAGTTTTCGGCAGGGCTGACTACGAGCAGTACTTC
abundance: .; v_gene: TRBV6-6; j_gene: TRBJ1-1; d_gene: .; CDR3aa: CASSYGGGTEAFF; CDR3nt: TGTGCCAGCAGTTATGGAGGTGGCACTGAAGCTTTCTTT
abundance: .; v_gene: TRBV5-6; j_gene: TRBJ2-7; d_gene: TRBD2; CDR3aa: CASSLLGLAEYEQYF; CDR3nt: TGTGCCAGCAGCTTGTTAGGTCTAGCGGAATACGAGCAGTACTTC
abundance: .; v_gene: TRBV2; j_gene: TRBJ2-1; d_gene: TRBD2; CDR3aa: CASSEWTSGFGNEQFF; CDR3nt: TGTGCCAGCAGTGAATGGACTAGCGGGTTTGGTAATGAGCAGTTCTTC
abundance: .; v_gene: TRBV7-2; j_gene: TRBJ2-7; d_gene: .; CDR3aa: CASSLGPRGSSYEQYF; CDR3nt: TGTGCCAGCAGCTTAGGCCCTCGGGGGAGCTCCTACGAGCAGTACTTC
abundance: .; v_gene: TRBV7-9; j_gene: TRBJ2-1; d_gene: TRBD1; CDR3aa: CASSSLRDRENEQFF; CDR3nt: TGTGCCAGCAGCTCGCTCCGGGACAGGGAGAATGAGCAGTTCTTC
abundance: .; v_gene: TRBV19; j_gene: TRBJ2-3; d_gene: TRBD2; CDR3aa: CASSRTSGSTDTQYF; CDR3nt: TGTGCCAGTAGTCGGACTAGCGGGAGCACAGATACGCAGTATTTT
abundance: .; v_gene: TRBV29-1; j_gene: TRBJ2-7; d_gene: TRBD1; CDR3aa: CSAVGGISGQGNYEQYF; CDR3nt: TGCAGCGCCGTGGGGGGGATCTCGGGACAGGGAAACTACGAGCAGTACTTC
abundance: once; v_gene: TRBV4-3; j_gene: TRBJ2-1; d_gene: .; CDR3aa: CASSRSLGGSYNEQFF; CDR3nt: TGCGCCAGCAGCCGCAGCCTAGGGGGGTCCTACAATGAGCAGTTCTTC
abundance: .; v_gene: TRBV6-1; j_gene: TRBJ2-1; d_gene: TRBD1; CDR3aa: CASSARRQGGDMDEQFF; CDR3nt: TGTGCCAGCAGTGCCCGGCGACAGGGTGGGGATATGGATGAGCAGTTCTTC
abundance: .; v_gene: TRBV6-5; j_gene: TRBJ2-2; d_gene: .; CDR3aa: CASSSLGELFF; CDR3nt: TGTGCCAGCAGTTCTCTTGGGGAGCTGTTTTTT
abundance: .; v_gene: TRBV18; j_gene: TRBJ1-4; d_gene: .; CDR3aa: CASATLETTDEKLFF; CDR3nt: TGTGCCAGCGCAACCCTCGAGACGACAGACGAAAAACTGTTTTTT
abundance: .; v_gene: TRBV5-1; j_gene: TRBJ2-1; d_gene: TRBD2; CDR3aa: CASSFPRKGRETYNEQFF; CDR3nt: TGCGCCAGCAGCTTCCCCCGGAAGGGGCGGGAGACCTACAATGAGCAGTTCTTC
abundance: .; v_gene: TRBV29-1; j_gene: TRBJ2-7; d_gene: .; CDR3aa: CSVGSNEQYF; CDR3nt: TGCAGCGTTGGAAGCAACGAGCAGTACTTC
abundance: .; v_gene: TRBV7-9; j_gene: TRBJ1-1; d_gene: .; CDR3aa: CASSLEPQEAFF; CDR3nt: TGTGCCAGCAGCTTAGAACCACAGGAAGCTTTCTTT
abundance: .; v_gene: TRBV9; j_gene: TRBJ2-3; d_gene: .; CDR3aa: CASSGVTDTQYF; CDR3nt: TGTGCCAGCTCGGGCGTCACAGATACGCAGTATTTT
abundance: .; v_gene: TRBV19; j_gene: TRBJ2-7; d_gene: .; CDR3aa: CASSIVKGREQYF; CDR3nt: TGTGCCAGTAGTATAGTTAAGGGAAGGGAGCAGTACTTC
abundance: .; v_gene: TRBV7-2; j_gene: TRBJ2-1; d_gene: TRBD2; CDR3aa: CASSLWASGRGNEQFF; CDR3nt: TGTGCCAGCAGCTTATGGGCTAGCGGGAGAGGGAATGAGCAGTTCTTC